Sequencing of this T cell receptor beta chain was carried out in a study of shared clonotypes between healthy human individuals. Study-level results: Sequencing depth was expected to affect clonotype sharing among donors. About 5% was the fraction of naive CD4 clonotypes found shared across several donors. Richness estimates generally favored naive over memory subsets.

The V end was cut by 5 bases, the J end by 0 bases, with 6 bases between. This CDR3 region has 13 residues. CDR1 and CDR2 (germline): KGHSH, LQKENI. With regard to this clone: Its specificity is unknown. Other DNA sequences in this specimen translate into the identical CDR3.

Deep-level assay runs were performed. Using immunoSEQ multiplex PCR, the repertoire was profiled, and TCRdb retains in-frame clones only, with some absent. This sample yields roughly 1.5 million clones, of which approximately 98% are seen a single time; approximately 0.44% belongs to the top ten. The TCR was taken from a man aged 30 to 45 in good health. The V call is TRBV18, the J call TRBJ2-3; D remains ambiguous. Sample: naive CD4+ T cells sorted from blood. The subset here: CD45RA+ positively selected. DNA of the CDR3: TGTGCCAGCTCATTAACTAGCACAGATACGCAGTATTTT. Amino acids: CASSLTSTDTQYF.